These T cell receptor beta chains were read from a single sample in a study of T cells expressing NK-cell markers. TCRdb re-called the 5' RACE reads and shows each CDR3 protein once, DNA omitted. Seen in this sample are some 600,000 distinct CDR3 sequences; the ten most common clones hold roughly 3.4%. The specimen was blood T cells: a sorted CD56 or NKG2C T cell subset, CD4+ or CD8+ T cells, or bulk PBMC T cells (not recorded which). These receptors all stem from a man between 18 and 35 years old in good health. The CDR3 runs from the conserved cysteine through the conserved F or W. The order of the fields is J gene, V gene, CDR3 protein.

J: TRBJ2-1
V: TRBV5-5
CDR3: CASSLVQLSGKVEQFF

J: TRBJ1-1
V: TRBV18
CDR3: CASSLNGGTALNTEAFF

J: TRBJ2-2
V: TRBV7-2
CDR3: CASSFPGLAVTGELFF

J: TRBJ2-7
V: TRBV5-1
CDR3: CASSLGWLEGREQYF

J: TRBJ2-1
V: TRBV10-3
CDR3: CAISEGTSSDEQFF

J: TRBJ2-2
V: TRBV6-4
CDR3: CASSDSGDTGELFF

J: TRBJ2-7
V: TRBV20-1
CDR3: CSADDSVRGHEQYF

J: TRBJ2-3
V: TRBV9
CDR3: CASSVDGGTGGTQYF

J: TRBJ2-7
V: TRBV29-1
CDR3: CSVAIGNYEQYF

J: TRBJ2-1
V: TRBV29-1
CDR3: CSVEVVFGEQFF

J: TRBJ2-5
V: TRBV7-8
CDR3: CASSLNRQGAGTQYF

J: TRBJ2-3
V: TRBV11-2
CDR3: CASSLNAGGWADTQYF

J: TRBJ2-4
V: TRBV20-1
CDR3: CSAPIRDPDNIQYF

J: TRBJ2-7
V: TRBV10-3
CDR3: CAISPDPFTYEQYF

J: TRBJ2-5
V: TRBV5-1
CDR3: CASSLNLAGQGASETQYF

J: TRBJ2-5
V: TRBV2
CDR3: CASTRQRGTQETQYF

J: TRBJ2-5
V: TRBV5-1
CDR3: CASSSAGRFLQETQYF

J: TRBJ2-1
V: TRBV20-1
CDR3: CSARGVVLGNEQFF

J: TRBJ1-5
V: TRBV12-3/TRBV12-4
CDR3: CASSFRDRGSSNQPQHF

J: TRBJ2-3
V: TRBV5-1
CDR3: CASSLDRSRVGRDADTQYF

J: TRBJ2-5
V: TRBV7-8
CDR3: CASSPGTLGAISLTQYF

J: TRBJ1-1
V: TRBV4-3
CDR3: CASSQATGTEAFF